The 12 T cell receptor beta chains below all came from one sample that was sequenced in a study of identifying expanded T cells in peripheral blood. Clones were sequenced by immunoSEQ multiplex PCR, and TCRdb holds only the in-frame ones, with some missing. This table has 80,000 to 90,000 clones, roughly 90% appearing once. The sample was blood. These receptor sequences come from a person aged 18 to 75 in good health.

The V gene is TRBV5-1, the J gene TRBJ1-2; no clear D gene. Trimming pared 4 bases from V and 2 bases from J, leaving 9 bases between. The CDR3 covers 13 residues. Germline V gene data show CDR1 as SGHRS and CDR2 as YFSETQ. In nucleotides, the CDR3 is TGCGCCAGCAGCCCCGGGATGAACTATGGCTACACCTTC. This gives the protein CASSPGMNYGYTF.

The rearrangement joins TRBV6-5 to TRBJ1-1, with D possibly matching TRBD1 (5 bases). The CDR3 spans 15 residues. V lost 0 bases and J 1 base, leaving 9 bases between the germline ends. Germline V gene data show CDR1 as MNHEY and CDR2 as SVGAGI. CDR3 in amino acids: CASSYSIGANTEAFF. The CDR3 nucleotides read TGTGCCAGCAGTTACTCGATCGGGGCGAACACTGAAGCTTTCTTT.

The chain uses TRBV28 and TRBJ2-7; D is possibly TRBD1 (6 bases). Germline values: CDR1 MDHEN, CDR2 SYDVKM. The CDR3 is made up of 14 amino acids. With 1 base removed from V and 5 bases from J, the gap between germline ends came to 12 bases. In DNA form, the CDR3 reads TGTGCCAGCAGTTTATCCCAGGGGTACCACGAGCAGTACTTC. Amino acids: CASSLSQGYHEQYF.

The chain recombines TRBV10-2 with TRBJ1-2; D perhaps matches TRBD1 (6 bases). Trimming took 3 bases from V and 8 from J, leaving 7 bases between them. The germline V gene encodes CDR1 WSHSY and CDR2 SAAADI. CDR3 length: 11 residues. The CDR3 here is CASSEGQGYTF. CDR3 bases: TGCGCCAGCAGTGAAGGACAGGGCTACACCTTC.

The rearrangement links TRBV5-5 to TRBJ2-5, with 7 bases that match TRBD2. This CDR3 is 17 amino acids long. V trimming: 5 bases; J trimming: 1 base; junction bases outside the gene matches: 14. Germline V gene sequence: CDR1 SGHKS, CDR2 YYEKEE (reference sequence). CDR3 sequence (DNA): TGTGCCAGCAGACTTGTGACCGGTGCGGGAGCCCAAGAGACCCAGTACTTC. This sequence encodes CASRLVTGAGAQETQYF.

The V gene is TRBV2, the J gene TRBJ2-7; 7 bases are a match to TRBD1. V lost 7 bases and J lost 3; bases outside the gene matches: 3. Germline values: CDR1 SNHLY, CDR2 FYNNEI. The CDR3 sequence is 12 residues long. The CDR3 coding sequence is TGTGCCAGCACTAGGGACAGCTACGAGCAGTACTTC. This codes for CASTRDSYEQYF.

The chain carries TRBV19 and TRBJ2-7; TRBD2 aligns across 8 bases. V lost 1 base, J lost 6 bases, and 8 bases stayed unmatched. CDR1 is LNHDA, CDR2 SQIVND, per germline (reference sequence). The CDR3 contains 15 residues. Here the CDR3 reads CASSIGLARFLEQYF. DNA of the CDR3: TGTGCCAGTAGTATAGGACTAGCGCGTTTCCTCGAGCAGTACTTC.

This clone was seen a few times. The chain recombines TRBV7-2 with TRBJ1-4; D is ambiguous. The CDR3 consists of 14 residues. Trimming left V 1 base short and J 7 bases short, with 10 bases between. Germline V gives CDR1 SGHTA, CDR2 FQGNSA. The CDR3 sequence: CASSLGSLSEKLFF. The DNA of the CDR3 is TGTGCCAGCAGCTTAGGGTCTCTATCTGAAAAACTGTTTTTT.

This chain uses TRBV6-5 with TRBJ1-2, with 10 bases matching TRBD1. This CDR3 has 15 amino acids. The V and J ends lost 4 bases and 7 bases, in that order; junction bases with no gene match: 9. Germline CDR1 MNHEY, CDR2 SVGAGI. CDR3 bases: TGTGCCAGCAGTTTCGATCGACAGGGGGCAAGTGGCTACACCTTC. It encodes CASSFDRQGASGYTF.

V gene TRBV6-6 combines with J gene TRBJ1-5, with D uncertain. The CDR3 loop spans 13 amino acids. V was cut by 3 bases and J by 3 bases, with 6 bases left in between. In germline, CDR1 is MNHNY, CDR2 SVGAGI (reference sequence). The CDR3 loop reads CASSYGINQPQHF. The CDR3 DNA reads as TGTGCCAGCAGTTATGGTATCAATCAGCCCCAGCATTTT.

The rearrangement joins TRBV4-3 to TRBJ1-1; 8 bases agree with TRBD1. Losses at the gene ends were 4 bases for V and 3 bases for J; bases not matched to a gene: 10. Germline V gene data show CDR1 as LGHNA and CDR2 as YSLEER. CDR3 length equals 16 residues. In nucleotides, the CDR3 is TGCGCCAGCAGCCCTTTCTTGACAGGGGCGTACACTGAAGCTTTCTTT. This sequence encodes CASSPFLTGAYTEAFF.

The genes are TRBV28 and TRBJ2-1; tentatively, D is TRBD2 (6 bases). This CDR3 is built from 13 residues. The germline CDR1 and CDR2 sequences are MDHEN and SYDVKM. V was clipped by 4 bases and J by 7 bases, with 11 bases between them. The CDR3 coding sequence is TGTGCCAGCAGTTCCTCCCGGGGGAATGAGCAGTTCTTC. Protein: CASSSSRGNEQFF. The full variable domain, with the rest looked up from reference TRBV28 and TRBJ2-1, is DVKVTQSSRYLVKRTGEKVFLECVQDMDHENMFWYRQDPGLGLRLIYFSYDVKMKEKGDIPEGYSVSREKKERFSLILESASTNQTSMYLCASSSSRGNEQFFGPGTRLTVL.